These T cell receptor beta chains were read from a single sample in a study of control samples from healthy donors and cancer patients. Profiling relied on immunoSEQ multiplex PCR, and the TCRdb table lists in-frame clones only, not all of them. The sample has 170,000 or so clones; 90% to 95% are singletons. Sequencing was performed on blood. Receptor source: a man aged 18 to 30 in good health. The CDR3 runs from the conserved cysteine through the conserved F or W. D genes are given only for firm matches. Size tells how often a clone was seen (once, few, many) or the class of an expanded clone, and some rows leave it out.

abundance	v_gene	j_gene	d_gene	CDR3aa	CDR3nt
NA	TRBV5-1	TRBJ1-6	TRBD1	CASSSGTDSPLHF	TGCGCCAGCAGCTCCGGGACAGATTCACCCCTCCACTTT
NA	TRBV6-5	TRBJ2-1	TRBD2	CASSPSGAKREQFF	TGTGCCAGCAGTCCTAGCGGGGCCAAACGGGAGCAGTTCTTC
NA	TRBV6-5	TRBJ2-1	NA	CASSRMGGAHNEQFF	TGTGCCAGCAGCAGGATGGGGGGGGCCCACAATGAGCAGTTCTTC
NA	TRBV11-2	TRBJ2-5	NA	CASSLGSGRMIQETQYF	TGTGCCAGCAGCTTAGGGAGCGGACGGATGATCCAAGAGACCCAGTACTTC
NA	TRBV6-5	TRBJ2-7	NA	CASSRNRASSYEQYF	TGTGCCAGCAGTCGGAACAGAGCCAGCTCCTACGAGCAGTACTTC
few	TRBV4-1	TRBJ1-6	NA	CASSQAWENSPLHF	TGCGCCAGCAGCCAAGCGTGGGAAAATTCACCCCTCCACTTT
NA	TRBV6-7	TRBJ2-5	NA	CASSYTTNGLGRETQYF	TGTGCCAGCAGTTACACAACCAACGGTTTGGGTAGGGAGACCCAGTACTTC
NA	TRBV18	TRBJ2-7	NA	CASSLSGDYEQYF	TGTGCCAGCTCACTGAGTGGGGACTACGAGCAGTACTTC
NA	TRBV9	TRBJ1-1	NA	CASSASTVNTEAFF	TGTGCCAGCAGCGCCTCGACGGTTAACACTGAAGCTTTCTTT
NA	TRBV7-3	TRBJ2-1	TRBD2	CASSYSGGGNNEQFF	TGTGCCAGCAGCTATAGCGGGGGCGGGAACAATGAGCAGTTCTTC
NA	TRBV24-1	TRBJ2-3	TRBD1	CATSDPGTGVTDTQYF	TGTGCCACCAGTGATCCCGGGACAGGGGTCACAGATACGCAGTATTTT
few	TRBV5-1	TRBJ1-2	TRBD1	CASSSLGQGGYGYTF	TGCGCCAGCAGCTCCCTGGGACAGGGGGGCTATGGCTACACCTTC
NA	TRBV5-1	TRBJ1-1	NA	CASSSGQPSNTEAFF	TGCGCCAGCAGCTCCGGCCAGCCTTCGAACACTGAAGCTTTCTTT
NA	TRBV18	TRBJ2-2	NA	CASSPRVGELLSTGELFF	TGTGCCAGCTCACCACGAGTAGGGGAGCTATTAAGCACCGGGGAGCTGTTTTTT
NA	TRBV19	TRBJ2-4	TRBD2	CASMGGGKLDKNIQYF	TGTGCCAGTATGGGGGGAGGGAAATTGGACAAAAACATTCAGTACTTC